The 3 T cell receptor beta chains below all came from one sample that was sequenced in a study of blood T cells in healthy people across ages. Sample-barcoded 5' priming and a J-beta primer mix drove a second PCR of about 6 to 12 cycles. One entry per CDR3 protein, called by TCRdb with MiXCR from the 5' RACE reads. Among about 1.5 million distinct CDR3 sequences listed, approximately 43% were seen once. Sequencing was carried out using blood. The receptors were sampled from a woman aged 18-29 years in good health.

The CDR3 DNA follows: TGCGCCAGCAGCCAAGTAGCGGGAGATAGAGACTACGAGCAGTACTTC. The encoded protein is CASSQVAGDRDYEQYF. The V and J genes are TRBV4-3 and TRBJ2-7, with TRBD2 identical over 9 bases. Looked up from germline, CDR1 is LGHNA and CDR2 is YSLEER. The CDR3 is 16 residues long. With V trimmed by 1 base and J by 3 bases, 7 bases remained unmatched.

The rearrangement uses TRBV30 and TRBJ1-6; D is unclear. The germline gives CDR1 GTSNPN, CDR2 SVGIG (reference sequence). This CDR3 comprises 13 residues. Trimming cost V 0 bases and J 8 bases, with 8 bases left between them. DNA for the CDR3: TGTGCCTGGAGTGTAGGCTGGGATTCACCCCTCCACTTT. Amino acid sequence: CAWSVGWDSPLHF.

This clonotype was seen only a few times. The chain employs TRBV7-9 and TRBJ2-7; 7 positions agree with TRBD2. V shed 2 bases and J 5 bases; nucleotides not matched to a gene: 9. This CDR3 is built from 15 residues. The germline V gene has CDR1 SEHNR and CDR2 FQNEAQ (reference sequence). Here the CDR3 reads CASSLKGREGNEQYF. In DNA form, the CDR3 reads TGTGCCAGCAGCTTAAAGGGGAGGGAAGGGAACGAGCAGTACTTC.